The 26 T cell receptor beta chains listed next were all sequenced from one sample in a study of radiotherapy plus CTLA-4 blockade in lung cancer (dated by TCRdb to the late 2010s). Libraries were prepared through the immunoSEQ multiplex PCR assay. TCRdb carries this immuneACCESS record with in-frame sequences only. Its versions omit some clonotypes, under half of them owing to an unresolved V gene in the studies checked, with the rest unexplained. The sample yields some 32,000 clones; roughly four fifths were counted once. Together, the top ten hold 20% to 25% of the sample. Source: peripheral blood, taken from a patient treated with radiotherapy plus ipilimumab. The receptors come from a human donor with non-small cell lung cancer that progressed on radiotherapy plus ipilimumab.

V and J are TRBV7-3 and TRBJ2-7; TRBD1 agrees at 7 bases. Unmatched junction bases numbered 5, after V lost 4 bases and J lost 2 bases. This CDR3 is 14 amino acids long. CDR1 is SGHTA, CDR2 FQGTGA, per germline. Here the CDR3 DNA reads TGTGCCAGCAGCTCGCCGGACAGGCCCTACGAGCAGTACTTC. Translated, it gives CASSSPDRPYEQYF.

This chain links TRBV2 with TRBJ1-4; 8 bases line up with TRBD1. The ends lost 6 bases at V and 8 bases at J; junction bases unmatched: 11. Germline V gives CDR1 SNHLY, CDR2 FYNNEI. CDR3 length: 15 residues. CDR3 residues: CASSSWAGGQEKLFF. CDR3 DNA: TGTGCCAGCAGCAGTTGGGCAGGGGGCCAGGAAAAACTGTTTTTT.

This clone was recorded a few times. The chain has TRBV2 and TRBJ2-6, with 9 bases fitting TRBD1. The ends lost 10 bases at V and 2 bases at J; junction bases unmatched: 9. This CDR3 spans 16 amino acids. Looked up from germline, CDR1 is SNHLY and CDR2 is FYNNEI. The CDR3 region is CAIPDRGVAGANVLTF. CDR3 sequence (DNA): TGTGCCATCCCGGACAGGGGAGTGGCTGGGGCCAACGTCCTGACTTTC.

The table lists this clone with a few counts. The V call is TRBV7-9, the J call TRBJ1-5; 8 bases align to TRBD1. The CDR3 has 15 amino acids. Germline values: CDR1 SEHNR, CDR2 FQNEAQ (reference sequence). The ends lost 4 bases at V and 5 bases at J; junction bases unmatched: 7. The CDR3 protein is CASSSRTGIDQPQHF. CDR3 bases: TGTGCCAGCAGCTCCCGGACAGGGATCGATCAGCCCCAGCATTTT.

The CDR3 reads CASSFLSGTDTQYF. The CDR3 DNA follows: TGTGCCAGCAGTTTTCTGAGCGGCACAGATACGCAGTATTTT. V usage is TRBV28 and J usage is TRBJ2-3; the D is unclear. V gave up 3 bases and J gave up 1 base, with 8 bases separating them. The CDR3 extends over 14 amino acids. Germline loops: CDR1 MDHEN, CDR2 SYDVKM.

The CDR3 loop is CASSFKQPANYGYTF. As DNA, the CDR3 is TGTGCCAGCAGTTTTAAACAGCCCGCAAACTATGGCTACACCTTC. The rearrangement links TRBV27 to TRBJ1-2, with unresolved D. The germline V gene encodes CDR1 MNHEY and CDR2 SMNVEV (reference sequence). The V end lost 3 bases, the J end lost 2 bases, and 13 bases lay between the germline ends. This CDR3 spans 15 amino acids.

This clone has just one count. DNA for the CDR3: TGTGCCAGTACCGAGACAGACTTGAACACTGAAGCTTTCTTT. As protein: CASTETDLNTEAFF. V and J are TRBV19 and TRBJ1-1, with a tentative D call TRBD1 (5 bases). The V end was cut by 7 bases, the J end by 0 bases, with 12 bases between. CDR1 and CDR2 (germline): LNHDA, SQIVND (reference sequence). This CDR3 spans 14 amino acids.

This chain connects TRBV5-1 to TRBJ1-3, with 8 bases aligning to TRBD1. Germline V gives CDR1 SGHRS, CDR2 YFSETQ. V gave up 4 bases and J gave up 0 bases; unmatched junction bases: 6. The CDR3 is made up of 16 amino acids. The CDR3 DNA is TGCGCCAGCAGCGTTACAGGGGGGTCCTCTGGAAACACCATATATTTT. Its translation: CASSVTGGSSGNTIYF.

The chain carries TRBV5-1 and TRBJ2-7, with TRBD2 matching 9 bases. The CDR3 extends over 17 amino acids. CDR1 SGHRS and CDR2 YFSETQ come from the germline V gene. V shed 0 bases and J 3 bases; nucleotides not matched to a gene: 10. CDR3: CASSLGVSSGVIYEQYF. CDR3 coding DNA: TGCGCCAGCAGCTTGGGAGTCTCTAGCGGGGTTATCTACGAGCAGTACTTC.

This chain links TRBV29-1 with TRBJ2-7; TRBD1 matches 10 bases. CDR3 length: 14 residues. With 4 bases clipped from V and 3 bases from J, the junction kept 6 bases outside the gene matches. From germline, CDR1 is SQVTM and CDR2 ANQGSEA. In DNA form, the CDR3 reads TGCAGCGTTGTGGGGGACAGGGGTGGCTACGAGCAGTACTTC. This codes for CSVVGDRGGYEQYF.

CDR3: CASSPGQGNNSPLHF. CDR3 coding DNA: TGTGCCAGCAGCCCCGGACAGGGCAATAATTCACCCCTCCACTTT. V gene TRBV9 combines with J gene TRBJ1-6; TRBD1 matches 8 bases. The CDR3 is 15 amino acids. Germline loops: CDR1 SGDLS, CDR2 YYNGEE. Germline trimming cut 4 bases from V and 5 bases from J; bases unmatched to any gene: 5. The variable domain in full, completed from reference TRBV9 and TRBJ1-6, reads DSGVTQTPKHLITATGQRVTLRCSPRSGDLSVYWYQQSLDQGLQFLIQYYNGEERAKGNILERFSAQQFPDLHSELNLSSLELGDSALYFCASSPGQGNNSPLHFGNGTRLTVT.

The chain is built from TRBV7-9 and TRBJ1-1; 7 bases are shared with TRBD1. The CDR3 is made up of 15 amino acids. Germline assignment: CDR1 SEHNR and CDR2 FQNEAQ (reference sequence). The ends lost 6 bases at V and 4 bases at J; junction bases unmatched: 11. CDR3 sequence (DNA): TGTGCCAGCAGTTCTGGCCGGACAGGAAGCACTGAAGCTTTCTTT. Translation: CASSSGRTGSTEAFF.

The rearrangement uses TRBV6-5 and TRBJ2-2; TRBD2 is a possible D gene (5 bases). The CDR3 contains 15 residues. The V end lost 7 bases, the J end lost 0 bases, and 12 bases lay between the germline ends. Germline values: CDR1 MNHEY, CDR2 SVGAGI. This CDR3 is CASTQGLPNTGELFF. Written as DNA, the CDR3 is TGTGCCAGCACCCAAGGACTCCCGAACACCGGGGAGCTGTTTTTT.

The V call is TRBV5-1, the J call TRBJ1-2, with 7 bases fitting TRBD1. V shed 4 bases and J 4 bases; nucleotides not matched to a gene: 4. Germline V gives CDR1 SGHRS, CDR2 YFSETQ. The CDR3 sequence is 13 residues long. CDR3 nucleotides: TGCGCCAGCAGCGTTACAGGGGTCTATGGCTACACCTTC. It specifies CASSVTGVYGYTF.

The V call is TRBV2, the J call TRBJ1-2; no definite D call. CDR1 is SNHLY, CDR2 FYNNEI, per germline. CDR3 size: 14 residues. V shed 7 bases and J shed 2 bases, with 14 bases lying between them. Here the CDR3 reads CASTARLPNYGYTF. The DNA for the CDR3 is TGTGCCAGCACCGCGAGGCTACCCAACTATGGCTACACCTTC.

The rearrangement links TRBV5-1 to TRBJ1-1; 9 nucleotides line up with TRBD1. The V gene end was trimmed by 4 bases and the J gene end by 5 bases; junction bases not matched to a gene: 12. Germline CDR1 and CDR2: SGHRS and YFSETQ. The CDR3 consists of 16 residues. The CDR3 sequence: CASSQSQGARGTEAFF. The DNA of the CDR3 is TGCGCCAGCAGCCAGTCACAGGGGGCTCGGGGAACTGAAGCTTTCTTT.

This chain connects TRBV29-1 to TRBJ2-7; tentative D call: TRBD1 (6 bases). The germline V gene encodes CDR1 SQVTM and CDR2 ANQGSEA. V lost 5 bases and J 2 bases, leaving 10 bases between the germline ends. The CDR3 loop spans 12 amino acids. The CDR3 bases are TGCAGCGTTCAGACAGGACCCTACGAGCAGTACTTC. Its translation: CSVQTGPYEQYF.

A few counts support this clone. DNA of the CDR3: TGTGCCAGCAGTTTTGGAGGATATGGGAACACTGAAGCTTTCTTT. Translated: CASSFGGYGNTEAFF. V and J are TRBV27 and TRBJ1-1; D is uncertain. Per the germline V gene, CDR1 is MNHEY and CDR2 is SMNVEV (reference sequence). The CDR3 contains 15 residues. V gave up 3 bases and J gave up 1 base, with 12 bases separating them.

The genes are TRBV6-1 and TRBJ2-2; 8 bases match TRBD1. The ends lost 6 bases at V and 4 bases at J; junction bases unmatched: 7. Germline V gene sequence: CDR1 MNHNS, CDR2 SASEGT. There are 15 residues in the CDR3. CDR3 residues: CASRTRDRSTGELFF. In DNA form, the CDR3 reads TGTGCCAGCAGGACCCGGGACAGGAGCACCGGGGAGCTGTTTTTT.

V usage is TRBV2 and J usage is TRBJ2-5; 13 bases fit TRBD2. Germline CDR1 reads SNHLY; CDR2 reads FYNNEI. J was trimmed by 5 bases and V by 6 bases; bases with no gene match: 12. The CDR3 covers 17 residues. CDR3 nucleotides: TGTGCCAGCAGGCCTACTAGCGGGGGGGGGCCTACGGAGACCCAGTACTTC. This gives the protein CASRPTSGGGPTETQYF.

The chain links TRBV7-3 to TRBJ2-1; 8 bases are a match to TRBD2. The CDR3 runs to 16 residues. Looked up from germline, CDR1 is SGHTA and CDR2 is FQGTGA. With V trimmed by 5 bases and J by 9 bases, 15 bases remained unmatched. The CDR3 sequence is CASSPQMSGTSSEQFF. CDR3 in DNA: TGTGCCAGCAGCCCCCAAATGTCCGGGACTAGTAGTGAGCAGTTCTTC.

The chain carries TRBV11-2 and TRBJ2-1; 8 bases are shared with TRBD2. V dropped 5 bases and J dropped 0; count of bases not matched to a gene: 12. CDR3 size: 18 residues. Germline V gives CDR1 SGHAT, CDR2 FQNNGV. CDR3: CASSPRFLAGDSYNEQFF. The DNA of the CDR3 is TGTGCCAGCAGCCCCCGGTTTCTAGCGGGTGACTCCTACAATGAGCAGTTCTTC.

The rearrangement links TRBV4-3 to TRBJ2-1, with D hard to call. The V gene's germline CDR1 is LGHNA and CDR2 YSLEER. V was pared by 1 base and J by 9 bases, with 10 bases between. This CDR3 contains 13 residues. The CDR3 sequence: CASSQATVGEQFF. CDR3 nucleotide sequence: TGCGCCAGCAGCCAAGCTACAGTTGGTGAGCAGTTCTTC.

A few counts support this clone. The genes are TRBV27 and TRBJ2-7; possible D gene TRBD1, 5 bases. V lost 5 bases, J lost 0 bases, and 20 bases lay in between. In germline, CDR1 is MNHEY, CDR2 SMNVEV (reference sequence). The CDR3 is made up of 17 amino acids. CDR3 in amino acids: CASSQTAPAVGSYEQYF. DNA of the CDR3: TGTGCCAGCAGTCAGACAGCGCCAGCAGTGGGCTCCTACGAGCAGTACTTC.

A single count supports this clone. The gene calls are TRBV5-1 and TRBJ2-1; 8 positions match TRBD2. V gave up 1 base and J gave up 0 bases; unmatched junction bases: 3. The germline V gene encodes CDR1 SGHRS and CDR2 YFSETQ. The CDR3 has 16 amino acids. The CDR3 DNA reads as TGCGCCAGCAGCTTGATAGCGGGGACCTCCTACAATGAGCAGTTCTTC. Encoded protein: CASSLIAGTSYNEQFF.

This rearrangement joins TRBV6-1 to TRBJ1-5; tentatively, D is TRBD1 (5 bases). V dropped 3 bases and J dropped 6 bases, with 9 bases sitting between them. Germline V gene sequence: CDR1 MNHNS, CDR2 SASEGT. The CDR3 totals 13 residues. As DNA, the CDR3 is TGTGCCAGCAGTGACGAAGGGGTTCAGCCCCAGCATTTT. Residues: CASSDEGVQPQHF.